The present TCR beta chain was sequenced within a study of shared clonotypes between healthy human individuals. The study, taken as a whole, reports: With a few donors compared, roughly 5% of naive CD4 clonotypes were shared.

On this clone: Its target is unknown.

Naive CD8 cells were CD45RO-negative, positively selected for CCR7, excluding terminally differentiated effector memory CD45RA+ cells. The donor population consisted of healthy HIV-negative adults with no recent acute infections or vaccinations. Original data processing: Filtering of immunoSEQ junctional sequences could not match full-length read filtering. Repertoires were generated with immunoSEQ multiplex PCR, while TCRdb's copy carries only in-frame clones and drops some. The V and J calls and the clone size are those of that table, but D and trimming were determined from the DNA. The sample lists some 2.1 million clones; around 93% were seen once. The CDR3 runs to 16 residues. Germline CDR1 is MNHEY and CDR2 is SMNVEV (reference sequence). With 3 bases clipped from V and 3 bases from J, the junction kept 9 bases outside the gene matches.

The specimen was naive CD8+ T cells from PBMCs. The rearrangement links TRBV27 to TRBJ1-2; 8 nucleotides align to TRBD1. This TCR came from a man between 18 and 29 years old in good health. Some clones in this sample may be carry-over from other donors' samples. The DNA for the CDR3 is TGTGCCAGCAGTTTGTCATTGAGACAGGGGTACTATGGCTACACCTTC. It translates to CASSLSLRQGYYGYTF.